One and the same sample provided the 20 T cell receptor beta chains below, sequenced in a study of blood T cell repertoires in COVID-19. Sequenced by immunoSEQ multiplex PCR; TCRdb stores in-frame clones only, minus some. The sample contains 200,000 or so clones, around nine tenths of which appear only once. Input material: PBMCs or T cells enriched from blood (not recorded which). Every receptor here comes from a woman between 25 and 40 years old who had been exposed to COVID-19.

The chain joins TRBV10-2 to TRBJ1-3; D unclear. Looked up from germline, CDR1 is WSHSY and CDR2 is SAAADI. The CDR3 contains 14 residues. V was pared by 3 bases and J by 0 bases, with 6 bases between. As DNA, the CDR3 is TGCGCCAGCAGTGAACCGGGCTCTGGAAACACCATATATTTT. It is translated as CASSEPGSGNTIYF.

This sequence joins TRBV18 and TRBJ1-2; D remains ambiguous. The V and J ends lost 0 bases and 6 bases respectively, with 8 bases between them. This CDR3 comprises 13 residues. The germline CDR1 and CDR2 sequences are KGHSH and LQKENI. The CDR3 loop reads CASSPPVRDGYTF. CDR3 nucleotides: TGTGCCAGCTCACCACCGGTTCGAGATGGCTACACCTTC.

The chain recombines TRBV20-1 with TRBJ2-3; TRBD2 aligns across 7 bases. V lost 3 bases, J lost 0 bases, and 6 bases stayed unmatched. CDR1 and CDR2 (germline): DFQATT, SNEGSKA (reference sequence). CDR3 length: 15 residues. CDR3 sequence (DNA): TGCAGTGCTAGTCCAAGCGGGACTAGCACAGATACGCAGTATTTT. Protein product: CSASPSGTSTDTQYF.

V gene TRBV5-1 combines with J gene TRBJ1-1, with TRBD1 matching 7 bases. The junction had 5 bases not matched to a gene; V was cut back by 3 bases and J by 0 bases. The CDR3 is made up of 15 amino acids. Germline V lookup: CDR1 SGHRS, CDR2 YFSETQ. CDR3 coding DNA: TGCGCCAGCAGCTGGGACAGTTCAATGAACACTGAAGCTTTCTTT. It codes for CASSWDSSMNTEAFF.

The chain uses TRBV28 and TRBJ1-3; 9 nucleotides match TRBD1. J gave up 0 bases and V 1 base, and 4 bases lay outside the gene matches. CDR3 length equals 17 residues. The germline gives CDR1 MDHEN, CDR2 SYDVKM. The CDR3 spells CASSLLGTGSSGNTIYF. The CDR3 DNA follows: TGTGCCAGCAGTTTATTGGGGACAGGGAGCTCTGGAAACACCATATATTTT.

The chain links TRBV29-1 to TRBJ2-1, with D possibly TRBD2 on 5 matching bases. This CDR3 comprises 15 residues. Germline CDR1 SQVTM, CDR2 ANQGSEA. The V end lost 2 bases, the J end lost 2 bases, and 13 bases lay between the germline ends. CDR3 DNA: TGCAGCGTTGAATGGGTGGGAGCCCCCTACAATGAGCAGTTCTTC. It yields the protein CSVEWVGAPYNEQFF.

This clone is a singleton in its sample. The rearrangement joins TRBV11-3 to TRBJ2-1; 7 positions match TRBD1. J lost 10 bases, V lost 2 bases, and 11 bases had no gene match. In germline, CDR1 is SGHNT, CDR2 YENEEA. This CDR3 has 15 residues. CDR3 in amino acids: CASSLTGVMGSEQFF. In DNA form, the CDR3 reads TGTGCCAGCAGCTTAACAGGGGTGATGGGGAGCGAGCAGTTCTTC.

This rearrangement joins TRBV5-1 to TRBJ2-7; 8 bases align to TRBD1. Germline V gene data show CDR1 as SGHRS and CDR2 as YFSETQ. Germline trimming cut 1 base from V and 7 bases from J; bases unmatched to any gene: 7. CDR3 size: 14 residues. The CDR3 protein is CASSLSQGAREQYF. CDR3 in DNA: TGCGCCAGCAGCTTGAGTCAGGGGGCGCGGGAGCAGTACTTC.

CDR3 in amino acids: CASSFQPGQGGYEQYF. The CDR3 DNA sequence: TGTGCCAGCAGTTTTCAACCGGGACAGGGGGGGTACGAGCAGTACTTC. The V gene is TRBV7-6, the J gene TRBJ2-7, with 11 positions matching TRBD1. Germline trimming cut 6 bases from V and 4 bases from J; bases unmatched to any gene: 11. Germline-derived CDR1 and CDR2 are SGHVS and FNYEAQ. This CDR3 has 16 amino acids.

The chain employs TRBV6-2 or TRBV6-3 and TRBJ2-1; D is possibly TRBD1 (5 bases). The V end lost 0 bases, the J end lost 0 bases, and 9 bases lay between the germline ends. The CDR3 runs 16 residues. Germline V gene sequence: CDR1 MNHEY, CDR2 SVGEGT. DNA for the CDR3: TGTGCCAGCAGTTACTCTGGGGCCAACTCCTACAATGAGCAGTTCTTC. It encodes CASSYSGANSYNEQFF.

For the CDR3, the DNA is TGTGCCAGCAGTACACAGGGAGTTCATGACACTGAAGCTTTCTTT. The encoded protein is CASSTQGVHDTEAFF. The chain carries TRBV27 and TRBJ1-1; possibly TRBD1 for D (6 bases). From germline, CDR1 is MNHEY and CDR2 SMNVEV (reference sequence). The V gene lost 5 bases and the J gene lost 3 bases, with 16 bases spanning the gap. The CDR3 length is 15 residues.

The chain uses TRBV11-3 and TRBJ1-5, with D perhaps TRBD1 (6 bases). From germline, CDR1 is SGHNT and CDR2 YENEEA. V was pared by 9 bases and J by 1 base, with 16 bases between. This CDR3 is built from 15 residues. CDR3 sequence (DNA): TGTGCCAGGGCCACAGGGCGAAAAAGCAATCAGCCCCAGCATTTT. Its translation: CARATGRKSNQPQHF.

The chain combines TRBV6-1 with TRBJ1-5; TRBD1 might be the D (5 bases). The V gene lost 2 bases and the J gene lost 4 bases, with 12 bases spanning the gap. CDR1 and CDR2 (germline): MNHNS, SASEGT. The CDR3 spans 15 residues. This chain's CDR3 is CASSETRQRNQPQHF. The CDR3, as DNA: TGTGCCAGCAGTGAAACGAGACAGAGGAATCAGCCCCAGCATTTT.

This clone was detected ten times or more. The V gene is TRBV6-5, the J gene TRBJ1-3, with TRBD1 as a possible D gene (5 bases). Per the germline V gene, CDR1 is MNHEY and CDR2 is SVGAGI. V lost 5 bases, J lost 2 bases, and 7 bases lay in between. This CDR3 has 13 amino acids. CDR3 amino acids: CASSQGPGNTIYF. DNA for the CDR3: TGTGCCAGCAGTCAGGGCCCTGGAAACACCATATATTTT.

The chain combines TRBV24-1 with TRBJ2-3; 9 bases align to TRBD2. CDR1 is KGHDR, CDR2 SFDVKD, per germline. The junction had 8 bases not matched to a gene; V was cut back by 3 bases and J by 5 bases. The CDR3 runs to 16 residues. This CDR3 reads CATSDRTSDRLDTQYF. For the CDR3, the DNA is TGTGCCACCAGTGATCGGACTAGCGACAGGTTAGATACGCAGTATTTT.

This sequence joins TRBV7-9 and TRBJ1-5, with 10 bases aligning to TRBD1. The CDR3 sequence is 16 residues long. V dropped 5 bases and J dropped 2; count of bases not matched to a gene: 6. CDR1 and CDR2 (germline): SEHNR, FQNEAQ (reference sequence). CDR3: CASSPGTGVGNQPQHF. CDR3 DNA sequence: TGTGCCAGCAGCCCCGGGACAGGGGTTGGCAATCAGCCCCAGCATTTT.

The CDR3 nucleotides are TGTGCCATCAGCCAGGGCCAAGGGTACACCATATATTTT. Translating gives CAISQGQGYTIYF. This sequence joins TRBV10-3 and TRBJ1-3, with a possible D match to TRBD1 (5 bases). The CDR3 has 13 residues. Germline V CDR1 and CDR2: ENHRY, SYGVKD. Trimming removed 6 bases from V and 8 bases from J, with 14 bases in between.

The J gene is TRBJ2-1, the V gene TRBV27; 8 bases match TRBD2. The V segment lost 3 bases and the J segment 2 bases; nucleotides outside the gene matches: 6. Per the germline V gene, CDR1 is MNHEY and CDR2 is SMNVEV (reference sequence). The CDR3 has 16 amino acids. CDR3 protein: CASSFTGTRAYNEQFF. In nucleotides, the CDR3 is TGTGCCAGCAGTTTCACCGGGACTAGGGCCTACAATGAGCAGTTCTTC.

The genes are TRBV7-2 and TRBJ2-5, with 7 bases fitting TRBD2. The CDR3 is made up of 13 amino acids. Germline trimming cut 6 bases from V and 4 bases from J; bases unmatched to any gene: 5. Germline V gives CDR1 SGHTA, CDR2 FQGNSA. CDR3 nucleotide sequence: TGTGCCAGCAGGAGTGCGGGAGCAGAGACCCAGTACTTC. It codes for CASRSAGAETQYF.

Remarks on this clone: A junction boundary mismatches the germline segment, possibly from a read error. This rearrangement joins TRBV18 to TRBJ2-2, with 9 bases identical to TRBD1. CDR3 length equals 14 residues. Germline V gives CDR1 KGHSH, CDR2 LQKENI. CDR3 nucleotides: TGTGCCAGCTCCCCACAGGGGGCCGGCGGGGAGCTGTTTTTT. This encodes CASSPQGAGGELFF.